Included here is one T cell receptor beta chain sequence, with context. What it recognizes is unknown. Sequenced with the Oncomine TCR Beta short-read assay was DNA taken from cultured CD4+ T cells. The genomic DNA was obtained from cultured CD4+ T cells by extraction with the QIAamp micro DNA kit. TCRdb redid the calling of the PCR reads with MiXCR, one entry per CDR3 protein. There are about 18,000 distinct CDR3 sequences in the sample; roughly 55% occur only once, and more than 15% lies in the top ten. As to treatment: roughly nine-day PBMC culture with coronavirus spike peptide pools or control peptides (ViraFEST assay). V gave up 2 bases and J gave up 2 bases, with 10 bases separating them. The CDR3 runs 15 residues. Germline CDR1 and CDR2: MNHEY and SVGAGI. The sample originates from a study of vaccination and CD4 T cells after COVID-19. Study-level background: Convalescent donors totaled six males and four females, including two who were Hispanic. Cells were stimulated with overlapping spike peptide pools from SARS-CoV-2, HCoV-NL63, HCoV-OC43 and HCoV-229E.

Whole-study findings and limits: Counts of SARS-CoV-2-reactive clonotypes had a median that went from roughly 21 to 40, a nonsignificant change.

Sample: CD4+ T cells from blood, cultured in vitro, taken before SARS-CoV-2 vaccination. This TCR was sampled from a human donor who had recovered from COVID-19. The chain couples TRBV6-5 to TRBJ1-3, with a weak D call TRBD1 (5 bases). The CDR3 loop is CASSYGQGTGNTIYF. CDR3 nucleotide sequence: TGTGCCAGCAGTTACGGGCAGGGAACTGGAAACACCATATATTTT.